Listed below are T cell receptor beta chains from one sample, sequenced in a study of T-cell memory formation after mild COVID-19. TCRdb itself ran the 5' RACE reads through MiXCR, one entry per CDR3 protein. The sample lists a few hundred thousand distinct CDR3 sequences; 15% to 20% were seen once. The source material was PBMCs or a T cell subset sorted from them (not recorded which). The receptors come from a man aged 18 to 29 who had mild COVID-19 (a few samples of this study predate the infection). Cell type and time point are not known. The CDR3 runs from the conserved cysteine through the conserved F or W. Each record gives: D gene, J gene, clone size, V gene, CDR3 DNA, CDR3 protein. The D gene is left open where the match is weak. A row's size may be missing; if present it is once, few, many or a size class.

d_gene: NA
j_gene: TRBJ2-1
abundance: NA
v_gene: TRBV11-2
CDR3nt: TGTGCCACCGAACGAAGCTCCTACAATGAGCAGTTCTTC
CDR3aa: CATERSSYNEQFF

d_gene: NA
j_gene: TRBJ2-3
abundance: NA
v_gene: TRBV7-2
CDR3nt: TGTGCCAGCAGCTCGGGACTGTTCACAGATACGCAGTATTTT
CDR3aa: CASSSGLFTDTQYF

d_gene: TRBD1
j_gene: TRBJ2-3
abundance: few
v_gene: TRBV5-1
CDR3nt: TGCGCCAGCAGCCGAGGACAGGGGGATCTTACAGATACGCAGTATTTT
CDR3aa: CASSRGQGDLTDTQYF

d_gene: NA
j_gene: TRBJ2-6
abundance: NA
v_gene: TRBV6-1
CDR3nt: TGTGCCAGCAGTGATCGGCTTACCGGGGCCAACGTCCTGACTTTC
CDR3aa: CASSDRLTGANVLTF

d_gene: TRBD2
j_gene: TRBJ2-5
abundance: many
v_gene: TRBV7-2
CDR3nt: TGTGCCAGCAGCTGGACTAGCGGGGTGGGGGAGACCCAGTACTTC
CDR3aa: CASSWTSGVGETQYF

d_gene: NA
j_gene: TRBJ1-1
abundance: many
v_gene: TRBV10-3
CDR3nt: TGTGCCATCAGTGAACCGGGGGAAGGAGCTTTCTTT
CDR3aa: CAISEPGEGAFF

d_gene: NA
j_gene: TRBJ2-6
abundance: NA
v_gene: TRBV7-2
CDR3nt: TGTGCCAGCAGGCCCGCGGCGTCTGGGGCCAACGTCCTGACTTTC
CDR3aa: CASRPAASGANVLTF

d_gene: TRBD1
j_gene: TRBJ1-4
abundance: NA
v_gene: TRBV20-1
CDR3nt: TGCAGTGCTAGAGTACCAGGGGGGCGCGTTGAAAAACTGTTTTTT
CDR3aa: CSARVPGGRVEKLFF

d_gene: TRBD2
j_gene: TRBJ2-1
abundance: many
v_gene: TRBV4-1
CDR3nt: TGCGCCAGCAATCCTAGCGGCGGGGGGGCTTACAATGAGCAGTTCTTC
CDR3aa: CASNPSGGGAYNEQFF

d_gene: NA
j_gene: TRBJ2-5
abundance: few
v_gene: TRBV6-1
CDR3nt: TGTGCCAGCAATCAGTGGGCTCTGGAGACCCAGTACTTC
CDR3aa: CASNQWALETQYF